This T cell receptor beta chain is drawn from a study of T cell changes during pregnancy in multiple sclerosis (dated by TCRdb to between 2017 and 2020). In the study overall: In women with multiple sclerosis, the researchers looked at how the T cell repertoire shifted as pregnancy progressed.

From a lookup of the germline V gene, CDR1 and CDR2 are SQVTM and ANQGSEA. From the cysteine up to the phenylalanine, the CDR3 has a length of 13 residues. The kept DNA is CDR3 alone, 39 bases in frame from the first base. Clipping removes 6 bases from V and 2 bases from J, with 6 as the unmatched junction base count. Library creation used the immunoSEQ multiplex PCR assay. The immuneACCESS repertoire file appears here via TCRdb, limited to in-frame rearrangements. These files lack a portion of the clones; in checked studies, under half of the deficit traces to unresolved V genes, and the cause of the others is not known. The sample includes 70,000 to 90,000 clones, with 90% to 95% observed a single time. The top ten hold approximately 0.99% of the sample. Remarks on this clone: This receptor's antigen is unknown. The input lacks base qualities; no much larger clone sits a single base away.

The input for sequencing was peripheral blood, taken in the first trimester of pregnancy. The chain couples TRBV29-1 to TRBJ2-7; 8 nucleotides in the junction match TRBD2. The receptor's source is a female donor with multiple sclerosis, enrolled in a pregnancy study. The base sequence is TGCAGCGTAAAGCGGGAGCCCACCTACGAGCAGTACTTC. It translates to CSVKREPTYEQYF.